The sequence of this T cell receptor beta chain was determined in a study of T cell repertoires in cytomegalovirus infection. The V gene's germline CDR1 is SGHNT and CDR2 YYREEE (reference sequence). CDR3 length equals 16 residues. The V end lost 4 bases, the J end lost 7 bases, and 21 bases lay between the germline ends. In this sample, this clonotype turned up a few times. TCRdb passed the reads through MiXCR, listing each CDR3 protein once. The sample includes a few hundred thousand distinct CDR3 sequences, more than 9% of them seen just once. Sequenced input: PBMCs. The chain employs TRBV5-4 and TRBJ2-1, with D possibly matching TRBD2 (7 bases). This clonotype was sampled from a human donor in good health (CMV status not recorded). Some clones in this sample may be carry-over from other donors' samples. The CDR3 DNA is TGTGCCAGCAGCAACCGGGACAAGGGGGGGATGAATGAGCAGTTCTTC. Amino acids: CASSNRDKGGMNEQFF.